This T cell receptor (beta chain) was profiled in a study of CD8 T cells in ankylosing spondylitis. Study-level results: The disease-linked clones had a CD8+ phenotype and low blood frequencies. In reactive arthritis synovial fluid and blood, some motif variants had been reported before. According to the report, clones linked to the disease were significantly enriched in matched synovial fluid samples taken from ankylosing spondylitis patients. Characteristic of ankylosing spondylitis blood, it appeared, was a TCR beta motif comprising roughly eight highly homologous variants.

This CDR3 is built from 14 residues. Trimming shortened V by 4 bases and J by 1 base, and 13 bases separated the two germline ends. Germline CDR1 reads SQVTM; CDR2 reads ANQGSEA. In making TCR beta libraries, quantitative 5'-RACE with molecular barcodes was used. TCRdb processed the 5' RACE reads anew with MiXCR; each CDR3 protein has one entry. The sample records roughly 300,000 distinct CDR3 sequences, less than 9.5% being singletons. In this sample, this clonotype turned up a few times. The antigen is not known. This clonotype was obtained from a male donor with ankylosing spondylitis. The specimen was blood, either unsorted or a sorted T cell fraction (not recorded which). V and J are TRBV29-1 and TRBJ1-2; tentative D call: TRBD1 (6 bases). The CDR3 DNA reads TGCAGCGTTGTACATAGGGGGGTTAACTATGGCTACACCTTC. This translates into CSVVHRGVNYGYTF.